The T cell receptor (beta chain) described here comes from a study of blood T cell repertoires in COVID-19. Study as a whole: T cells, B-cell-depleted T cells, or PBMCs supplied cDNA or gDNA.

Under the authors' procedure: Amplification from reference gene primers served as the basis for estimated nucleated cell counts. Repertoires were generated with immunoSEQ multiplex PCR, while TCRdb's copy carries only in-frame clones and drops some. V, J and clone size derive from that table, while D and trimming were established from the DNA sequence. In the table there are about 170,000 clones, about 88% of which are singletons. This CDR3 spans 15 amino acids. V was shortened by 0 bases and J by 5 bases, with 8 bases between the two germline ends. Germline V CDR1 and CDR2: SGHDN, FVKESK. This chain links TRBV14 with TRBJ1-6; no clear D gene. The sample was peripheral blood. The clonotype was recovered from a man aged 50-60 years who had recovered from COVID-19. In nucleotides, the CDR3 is TGTGCCAGCAGCCAAGATCACAGTAATAATTCACCCCTCCACTTT. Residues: CASSQDHSNNSPLHF.